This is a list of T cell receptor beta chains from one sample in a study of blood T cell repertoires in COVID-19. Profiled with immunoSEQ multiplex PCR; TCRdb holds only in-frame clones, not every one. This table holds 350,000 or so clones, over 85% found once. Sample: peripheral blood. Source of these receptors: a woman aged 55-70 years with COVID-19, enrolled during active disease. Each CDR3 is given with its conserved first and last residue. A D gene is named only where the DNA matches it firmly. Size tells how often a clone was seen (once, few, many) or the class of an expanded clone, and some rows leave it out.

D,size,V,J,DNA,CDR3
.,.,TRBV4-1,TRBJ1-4,TGCGCCAGCAGCCAGAAATGGACAGATGAAAAACTGTTTTTT,CASSQKWTDEKLFF
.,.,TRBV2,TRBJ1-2,TGTGCCAGCAGTGAAGACCAGGGAAGGGGCTACACCTTC,CASSEDQGRGYTF
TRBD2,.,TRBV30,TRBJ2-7,TGTGCCTGGAGTGTCGGACTAGCGGACGAGCAGTACTTC,CAWSVGLADEQYF
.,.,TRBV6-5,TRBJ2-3,TGTGCCAGCAGTATACCGCCTATGGATACGCAGTATTTT,CASSIPPMDTQYF
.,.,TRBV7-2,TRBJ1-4,TGTGCCAGCAGCTTAAGCTACGAACAGGGACTGTTTTTT,CASSLSYEQGLFF
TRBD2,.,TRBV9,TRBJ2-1,TGTGCCAGCAGCCCCTACCCCGGGACTAGCGGGTCCTCCTACAATGAGCAGTTCTTC,CASSPYPGTSGSSYNEQFF
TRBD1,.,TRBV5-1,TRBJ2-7,TGCGCCAGCAGCTTCGACAGGGGAATCTACGAGCAGTACTTC,CASSFDRGIYEQYF
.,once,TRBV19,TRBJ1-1,TGTGCCAGTAGTACCCGACAAAGCATGAACACTGAAGCTTTCTTT,CASSTRQSMNTEAFF
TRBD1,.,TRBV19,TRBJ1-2,TGTGCCAGTAGTAGCGACAGGGCTCATGGCTACACCTTC,CASSSDRAHGYTF
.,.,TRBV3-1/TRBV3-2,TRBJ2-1,TGTGCCAGCAGCCAAGCTCGAGATGAGCAGTTCTTC,CASSQARDEQFF
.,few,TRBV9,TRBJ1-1,TGTGCCAGCAGCGCCGAGATGAACACTGAAGCTTTCTTT,CASSAEMNTEAFF
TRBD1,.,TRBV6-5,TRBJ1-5,TGTGCCAGCAGTCACAGGGGTTGGACCCAGCCCCAGCATTTT,CASSHRGWTQPQHF
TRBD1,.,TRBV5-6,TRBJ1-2,TGTGCCAGCAGCACCGGGACAGGGAGGGGCTATGGCTACACCTTC,CASSTGTGRGYGYTF
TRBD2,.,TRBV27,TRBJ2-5,TGTGCCAGCAAGGGTCAAGCGGGGATGGAGACCCAGTACTTC,CASKGQAGMETQYF
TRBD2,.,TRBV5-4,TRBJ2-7,TGTGCCAGCAGCTCGCGCGGGGGGGCTAGCTCCTACGAGCAGTACTTC,CASSSRGGASSYEQYF
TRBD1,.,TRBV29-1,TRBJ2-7,TGCAGCGTTGTTTACAGGGGTACCTACGAGCAGTACTTC,CSVVYRGTYEQYF
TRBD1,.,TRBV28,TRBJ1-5,TGTGCCAGCAGTTCGCAGGGGGTGGGCAATCAGCCCCAGCATTTT,CASSSQGVGNQPQHF
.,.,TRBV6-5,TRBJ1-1,TGTGCCAGCATAAGGCAGGTGAACACTGAAGCTTTCTTT,CASIRQVNTEAFF
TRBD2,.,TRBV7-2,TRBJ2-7,TGTGCCAGCAGCTTAGGACCCGGGGGGGCTTATTACGAGCAGTACTTC,CASSLGPGGAYYEQYF
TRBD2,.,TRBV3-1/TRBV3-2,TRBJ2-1,TGTGCCAGCAGCCAAGAGTCAGGACTAGCGGGGGCCGACAATGAGCAGTTCTTC,CASSQESGLAGADNEQFF
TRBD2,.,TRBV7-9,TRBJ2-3,TGTGCCAGCAGCTCCGAGCGGGGGCGCACAGATACGCAGTATTTT,CASSSERGRTDTQYF
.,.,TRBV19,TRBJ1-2,TGTGCCAGTACCCCGGACAGCCCCGTACTCAACTATGGCTACACCTTC,CASTPDSPVLNYGYTF
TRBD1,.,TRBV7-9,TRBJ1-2,TGTGCCAGCAACAGGGGTCCAGGGTCCGATGGCTACACCTTC,CASNRGPGSDGYTF
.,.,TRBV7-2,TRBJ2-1,TGTGCCAGCAGCCCGGTTGTGGGGGGGGGCCCGGTTGAGCAGTTCTTC,CASSPVVGGGPVEQFF
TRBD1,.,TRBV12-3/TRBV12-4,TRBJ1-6,TGTGCCAGCAGTTTGGGGACAGGCTCACCCCTCCACTTT,CASSLGTGSPLHF
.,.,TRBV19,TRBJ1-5,TGTGCCAGTAGCCTGGACAGCGTAGCGAAGGGGAATCAGCCCCAGCATTTT,CASSLDSVAKGNQPQHF
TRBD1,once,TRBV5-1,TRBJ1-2,TGCGCCAGCAGCCCGACAGGGCTAACTAACTATGGCTACACCTTC,CASSPTGLTNYGYTF
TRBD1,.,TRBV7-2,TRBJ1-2,TGTGCCAGCAGCTTATCCCCCACAGGACAGGGATTACGATCCTATGGCTACACCTTC,CASSLSPTGQGLRSYGYTF
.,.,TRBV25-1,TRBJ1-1,TGTGCCAGCAGTGCAAACACTGAAGCTTTCTTT,CASSANTEAFF
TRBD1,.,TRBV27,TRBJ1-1,TGTGCCAGCAGGAAGGGACAGGGGGACCCTGAAGCTTTCTTT,CASRKGQGDPEAFF
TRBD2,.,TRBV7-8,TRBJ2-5,TGTGCCAGCAGCTTAATTCCGGCCGGGAGGATAGGGGAGACCCAGTACTTC,CASSLIPAGRIGETQYF
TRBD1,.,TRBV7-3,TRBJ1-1,TGTGCCAGCAGCCCACAGGGGGACTCGGGCACTGAAGCTTTCTTT,CASSPQGDSGTEAFF
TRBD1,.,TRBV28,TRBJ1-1,TGTGCCAGCAGTCACCTCGTACAGGGGGCTAGCACTGAAGCTTTCTTT,CASSHLVQGASTEAFF
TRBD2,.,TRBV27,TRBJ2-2,TGTGCCAGCAGAGCGGGGGTTACCACCGGGGAGCTGTTTTTT,CASRAGVTTGELFF
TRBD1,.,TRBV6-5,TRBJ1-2,TGTGCCAGCAGTTACTCGGACAGGGATGGCTACACCTTC,CASSYSDRDGYTF
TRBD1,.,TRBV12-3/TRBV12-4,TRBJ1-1,TGTGCCAGCAGCACGGACAGGGCCACTGAAGCTTTCTTT,CASSTDRATEAFF
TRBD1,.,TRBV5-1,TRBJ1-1,TGCGCCAGCAGCCTCCCGCCGACAGGGGGCGCCGCTGAAGCTTTCTTT,CASSLPPTGGAAEAFF
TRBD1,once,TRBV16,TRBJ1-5,TGTGCCAGCAGCCAACCACAGGGGAATCAGCCCCAGCATTTT,CASSQPQGNQPQHF
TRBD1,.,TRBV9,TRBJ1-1,TGTGCCAGCAGCGGAATGACAGGGACTGAAGCTTTCTTT,CASSGMTGTEAFF
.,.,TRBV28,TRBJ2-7,TGTGCCAGCAGTGGACCGGCAGGGCGGGAGCAGTACTTC,CASSGPAGREQYF
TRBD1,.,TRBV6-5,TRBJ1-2,TGTGCCAGCAGACGGACAGGGTACTATGGCTACACCTTC,CASRRTGYYGYTF
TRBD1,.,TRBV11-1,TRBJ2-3,TGTGCCAGCAGCTCACAGGGGACAGTTGACACAGATACGCAGTATTTT,CASSSQGTVDTDTQYF
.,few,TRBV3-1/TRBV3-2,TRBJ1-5,TGTGCCAGCAGCCAAGACAGGGCAGGACAGCCCCAGCATTTT,CASSQDRAGQPQHF